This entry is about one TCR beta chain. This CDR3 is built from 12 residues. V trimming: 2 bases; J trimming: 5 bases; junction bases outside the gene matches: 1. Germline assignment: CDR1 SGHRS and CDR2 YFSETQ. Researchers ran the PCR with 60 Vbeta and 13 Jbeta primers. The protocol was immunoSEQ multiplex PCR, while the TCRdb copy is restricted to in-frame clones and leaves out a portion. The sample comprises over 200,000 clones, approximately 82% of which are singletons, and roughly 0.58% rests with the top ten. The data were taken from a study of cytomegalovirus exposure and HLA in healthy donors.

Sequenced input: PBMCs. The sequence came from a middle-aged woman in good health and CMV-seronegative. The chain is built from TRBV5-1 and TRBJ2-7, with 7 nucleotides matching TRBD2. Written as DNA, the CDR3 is TGCGCCAGCAGCTTCCTAGCGGACGAGCAGTACTTC. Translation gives CASSFLADEQYF. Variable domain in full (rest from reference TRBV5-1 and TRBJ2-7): KAGVTQTPRYLIKTRGQQVTLSCSPISGHRSVSWYQQTPGQGLQFLFEYFSETQRNKGNFPGRFSGRQFSNSRSEMNVSTLELGDSALYLCASSFLADEQYFGPGTRLTVT.